This TCR beta chain emerged from a study of monozygotic twins with inflammatory bowel disease. Added by template switching were UMIs that each held a 6-nucleotide sample barcode. TCRdb reprocessed the 5' RACE reads, with one entry per CDR3 protein and no DNA. The sample includes a few hundred thousand distinct CDR3 sequences. The blood volume drawn from each donor was around 2.6 ml. CDR1 and CDR2 from the germline V gene are DFQATT and SNEGSKA (reference sequence). The CDR3 has 14 residues. The sequenced sample consisted of blood. J is TRBJ1-5 and V is TRBV20-1; TCRdb reports TRBD1, a call that lacks DNA to check it against. The source is a human donor with ulcerative colitis or Crohn's disease, or a healthy co-twin of an affected twin (not recorded which). This CDR3 is CSAGTGSGDQPQHF.